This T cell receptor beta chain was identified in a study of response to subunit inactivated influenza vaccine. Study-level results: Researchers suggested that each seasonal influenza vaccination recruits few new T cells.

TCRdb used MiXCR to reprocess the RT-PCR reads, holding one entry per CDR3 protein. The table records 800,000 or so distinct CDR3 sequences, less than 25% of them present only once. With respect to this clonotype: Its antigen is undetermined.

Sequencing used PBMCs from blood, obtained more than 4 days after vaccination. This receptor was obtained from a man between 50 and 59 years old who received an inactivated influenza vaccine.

CDR3 residues: CASSPGLAGVLSGADTQYF. Written as DNA, the CDR3 is TGCGCCAGCAGTCCCGGACTAGCGGGAGTGCTTTCTGGGGCGGATACGCAGTATTTT. V is TRBV5-1 and J is TRBJ2-3; the match to TRBD2 covers 13 bases. V trimming: 5 bases; J trimming: 6 bases; junction bases outside the gene matches: 18. Germline assignment: CDR1 SGHRS and CDR2 YFSETQ. CDR3 length: 19 amino acids.